This TCR beta chain derives from a study of persistence of HIV-infected CD4 T cells. This was the immunoSEQ version 4 assay in survey mode. Using immunoSEQ multiplex PCR, the repertoire was profiled, and TCRdb retains in-frame clones only, with some absent. This table has tens of thousands of clones, around 75% appearing once. About this clone itself: No antigen is known for it.

V shed 5 bases, J shed 1 base, and the junction held 2 bases outside the gene matches. The CDR3 is 15 amino acids. Per germline, CDR1 KGHDR and CDR2 SFDVKD. The stimulus was lysate of CMV-infected fibroblasts, roughly 10 ug/mL. CD40L/CD69 double-negative CD45RO-high memory CD4+ T cells were collected. CD8+ T cells were removed from PBMCs prior to stimulation. This sequence joins TRBV24-1 and TRBJ2-3; 10 bases line up with TRBD2. The material was CD4+ T cells sorted from PBMCs after approximately 18-hour stimulation, obtained from a patient who received antiretroviral therapy. This sequence originates from an adult man with HIV who was CMV-seropositive. The chain's CDR3 is CATSAGTSGTDTQYF. CDR3 nucleotide sequence: TGTGCCACCAGTGCCGGGACTAGCGGCACAGATACGCAGTATTTT.